There are a few counts of the clone carrying this T cell receptor (beta chain). Germline V CDR1 and CDR2: SQVTM, ANQGSEA. The length of the CDR3 is 11 residues. The V end was cut by 4 bases, the J end by 1 base, with 4 bases between. Sequencing used immunoSEQ multiplex PCR; TCRdb keeps in-frame clones, though not all of them. Among under 50,000 clones, around 92% were seen once, and the ten largest hold under 0.9%. This entry belongs to a study of T cell changes during pregnancy in multiple sclerosis. This clonotype was obtained from a female donor with multiple sclerosis, enrolled in a pregnancy study. The V and J genes are TRBV29-1 and TRBJ1-1; no reliable D call. The input for sequencing was CD4+ T cells from peripheral blood mononuclear cells, taken in the third trimester of pregnancy. DNA for the CDR3: TGCAGCGTTGGCAGGAACACTGAAGCTTTCTTT. Its translation: CSVGRNTEAFF.